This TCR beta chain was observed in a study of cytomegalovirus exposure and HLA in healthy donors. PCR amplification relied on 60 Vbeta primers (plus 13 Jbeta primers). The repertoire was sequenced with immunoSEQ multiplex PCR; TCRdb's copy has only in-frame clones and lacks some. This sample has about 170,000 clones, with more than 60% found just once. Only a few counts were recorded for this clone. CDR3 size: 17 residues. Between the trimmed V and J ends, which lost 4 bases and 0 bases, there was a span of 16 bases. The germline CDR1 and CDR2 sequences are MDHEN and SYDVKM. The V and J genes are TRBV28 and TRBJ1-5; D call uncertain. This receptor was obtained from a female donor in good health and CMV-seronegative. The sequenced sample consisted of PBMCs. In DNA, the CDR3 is TGTGCCAGCAGTTCGACTGGAGGTGTCTATAGCAATCAGCCCCAGCATTTT. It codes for CASSSTGGVYSNQPQHF.